This T cell receptor (beta chain) emerged from a study of cytomegalovirus exposure and HLA in healthy donors. Overall study findings and caveats: Earlier analysis looked at TCR beta V segments, and most were productive about 90% or about 30% of the time.

Concerning this clone itself: Its cognate antigen is unknown.

Germline V CDR1 and CDR2: MDHEN, SYDVKM. The CDR3 spans 14 residues. J lost 9 bases, V lost 8 bases, and 12 bases had no gene match. Primers: 60 Vbeta forward and 13 Jbeta reverse. Per the authors' pipeline: It was a later analysis that counted roughly 79 million unique TCR beta chains, of which about 10 million were shared. Only in-frame clones appear in the TCRdb table, and some are missing; sequencing was by immunoSEQ multiplex PCR. From that table come the V and J calls and clone size; the DNA was used to work out D and trimming. This sample has more than 150,000 clones, with roughly 82% found just once.

The sequence was collected from a man aged 35 to 55 in good health and CMV-seronegative. The V gene is TRBV28, the J gene TRBJ2-1; the match to TRBD2 covers 8 bases. Material: PBMCs. The CDR3: CASGPGGAGGEQFF. The CDR3 DNA sequence: TGTGCCAGCGGGCCGGGGGGGGCGGGGGGTGAGCAGTTCTTC.